Presented here are 10 T cell receptor beta chains from one specimen sequenced in a study of T cell changes during pregnancy in multiple sclerosis. Generated by immunoSEQ multiplex PCR, the TCRdb table keeps only in-frame clones and is missing some. The top ten hold approximately 0.58% of the sample, which has about 70,000 clones, roughly 94% seen once. Sequencing used peripheral blood, obtained in the third trimester of pregnancy. The source of these receptors is a female donor with multiple sclerosis, enrolled in a pregnancy study.

This chain connects TRBV5-4 to TRBJ2-5; 8 positions match TRBD2. Looked up from germline, CDR1 is SGHNT and CDR2 is YYREEE (reference sequence). V lost 1 base to trimming and J lost 5 bases; unmatched junction nucleotides: 7. The CDR3 is 15 amino acids. CDR3 coding DNA: TGTGCCAGCAGCTTGCCCGGGGGGGCCAGGGAGACCCAGTACTTC. Its translation is CASSLPGGARETQYF.

The CDR3 sequence is CASRWTDSNPTEAFF. The CDR3 DNA reads TGTGCCAGCAGGTGGACAGACTCAAATCCCACTGAAGCTTTCTTT. The V gene is TRBV6-5, the J gene TRBJ1-1; D is possibly TRBD1 (6 bases). The CDR3 runs to 15 residues. The germline gives CDR1 MNHEY, CDR2 SVGAGI. Between the trimmed V and J ends, which lost 6 bases and 4 bases, there was a span of 18 bases.

Concerning this clone: Different DNA sequences within this sample yield the same CDR3. The chain employs TRBV30 and TRBJ1-6, with 8 bases that match TRBD1. The CDR3 has 14 amino acids. The V gene end was trimmed by 1 base and the J gene end by 4 bases; junction bases not matched to a gene: 0. Germline loops: CDR1 GTSNPN, CDR2 SVGIG (reference sequence). The CDR3 region has the DNA TGTGCCTGGAGTGGACAGGGGTATAATTCACCCCTCCACTTT. It encodes CAWSGQGYNSPLHF.

The J gene is TRBJ2-7, the V gene TRBV7-2, with 8 bases fitting TRBD2. This CDR3 region has 14 residues. V trimming: 8 bases; J trimming: 4 bases; junction bases outside the gene matches: 10. The germline CDR1 and CDR2 sequences are SGHTA and FQGNSA. This CDR3 reads CASALGGGIYEQYF. The CDR3 bases are TGTGCCAGCGCGCTCGGGGGGGGGATTTACGAGCAGTACTTC. The full variable domain, its missing parts supplied by reference TRBV7-2 and TRBJ2-7, is GAGVSQSPSNKVTEKGKDVELRCDPISGHTALYWYRQSLGQGLEFLIYFQGNSAPDKSGLPSDRFSAERTGGSVSTLTIQRTQQEDSAVYLCASALGGGIYEQYFGPGTRLTVT.

This chain joins TRBV21-1 and TRBJ2-7; TRBD1 reflects the table's D call only, with no check against the DNA. TRBV21-1 is labeled a pseudogene. CDR3 length: 14 residues. The CDR3 DNA reads TGTGCCAGCAGCAACGGGACAGGGCCCTACGAGCAGTACTTC. Translated: CASSNGTGPYEQYF.

The chain combines TRBV7-9 with TRBJ1-2; tentatively, D is TRBD1 (5 bases). Trimming removed 4 bases at V and 8 bases at J, with 17 bases between. Germline V lookup: CDR1 SEHNR, CDR2 FQNEAQ (reference sequence). This CDR3 spans 14 amino acids. In DNA form, the CDR3 reads TGTGCCAGCAGCTCTCCACAGGATTCGCGGGGCTACACCTTC. This codes for CASSSPQDSRGYTF.

Here the CDR3 reads CASCIEYSNQPQHF. CDR3 nucleotides: TGTGCCAGCTGCATAGAGTATAGCAATCAGCCCCAGCATTTT. The chain couples TRBV12-1 to TRBJ1-5. TRBV12-1 is assigned pseudogene status. This CDR3 is built from 14 residues.

This clone was counted only a few times. The rearrangement joins TRBV7-2 to TRBJ2-7; 9 nucleotides line up with TRBD1. Losses at the gene ends were 4 bases for V and 1 base for J; bases not matched to a gene: 2. Germline lookup yields CDR1 SGHTA and CDR2 FQGNSA. The CDR3 contains 14 residues. CDR3 amino acids: CASSWGQGSYEQYF. The DNA for the CDR3 is TGTGCCAGCAGCTGGGGACAGGGATCCTACGAGCAGTACTTC.

The chain uses TRBV27 and TRBJ2-3; no reliable D call. Trimming cost V 4 bases and J 2 bases, with 10 bases left between them. CDR3 length equals 14 residues. From germline, CDR1 is MNHEY and CDR2 SMNVEV (reference sequence). CDR3: CASSSTRFTDTQYF. DNA for the CDR3: TGTGCCAGCAGTTCAACGCGGTTCACAGATACGCAGTATTTT.

V is TRBV4-3 and J is TRBJ1-4; D is unresolved. The CDR3 consists of 13 residues. The V and J ends lost 5 bases and 6 bases respectively, with 10 bases between them. Germline CDR1 is LGHNA and CDR2 is YSLEER. CDR3 residues: CASSSSLDEKLFF. DNA of the CDR3: TGCGCCAGCAGCTCCAGTCTGGATGAAAAACTGTTTTTT.